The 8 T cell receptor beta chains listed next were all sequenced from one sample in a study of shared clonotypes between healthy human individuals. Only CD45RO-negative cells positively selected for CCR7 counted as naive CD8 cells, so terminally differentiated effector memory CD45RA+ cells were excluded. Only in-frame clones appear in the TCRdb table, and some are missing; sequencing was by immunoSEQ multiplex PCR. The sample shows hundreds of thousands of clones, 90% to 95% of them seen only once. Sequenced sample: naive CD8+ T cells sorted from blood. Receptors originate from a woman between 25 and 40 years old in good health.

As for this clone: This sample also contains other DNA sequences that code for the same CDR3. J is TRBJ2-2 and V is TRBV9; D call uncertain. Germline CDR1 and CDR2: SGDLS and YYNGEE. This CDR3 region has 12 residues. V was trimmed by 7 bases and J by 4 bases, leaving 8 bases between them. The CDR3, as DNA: TGTGCCAGCGGGGTGGGCACCGGGGAGCTGTTTTTT. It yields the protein CASGVGTGELFF.

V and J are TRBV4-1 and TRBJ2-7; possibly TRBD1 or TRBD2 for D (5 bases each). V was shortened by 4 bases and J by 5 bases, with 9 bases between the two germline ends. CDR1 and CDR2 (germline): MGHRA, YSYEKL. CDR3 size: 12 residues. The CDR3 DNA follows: TGCGCCAGCAGCCTAGGGACGGACGAGCAGTACTTC. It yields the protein CASSLGTDEQYF.

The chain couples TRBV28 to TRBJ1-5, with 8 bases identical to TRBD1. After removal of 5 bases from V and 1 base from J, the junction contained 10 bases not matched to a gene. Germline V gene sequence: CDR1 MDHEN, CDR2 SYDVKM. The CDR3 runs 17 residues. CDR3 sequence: CASSIQGQGFSNQPQHF. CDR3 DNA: TGTGCCAGCAGTATCCAAGGACAGGGTTTCAGCAATCAGCCCCAGCATTTT. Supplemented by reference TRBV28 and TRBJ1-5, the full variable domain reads DVKVTQSSRYLVKRTGEKVFLECVQDMDHENMFWYRQDPGLGLRLIYFSYDVKMKEKGDIPEGYSVSREKKERFSLILESASTNQTSMYLCASSIQGQGFSNQPQHFGDGTRLSIL.

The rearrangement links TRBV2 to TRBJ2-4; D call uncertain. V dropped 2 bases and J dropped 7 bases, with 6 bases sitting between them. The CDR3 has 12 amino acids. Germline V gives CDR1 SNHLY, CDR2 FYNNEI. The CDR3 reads CASSETANIQYF. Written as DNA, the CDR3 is TGTGCCAGCAGTGAAACAGCCAACATTCAGTACTTC.

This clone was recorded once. The DNA of the CDR3 is TGTGCCAGCAGCTGGGGGACAGACGGAAACACCATATATTTT. This encodes CASSWGTDGNTIYF. The chain employs TRBV5-6 and TRBJ1-3, with TRBD1 identical over 7 bases. Trimming at V came to 3 bases and at J to 4 bases, leaving 4 bases not matched to a gene. The germline gives CDR1 SGHDT, CDR2 YYEEEE. The CDR3 runs 14 residues.

The DNA of the CDR3 is TGTGCCAGCAGATCAGGGGCTGACTATGGCTACACCTTC. This translates into CASRSGADYGYTF. The chain links TRBV27 to TRBJ1-2; possibly TRBD1 for D (6 bases). CDR1 and CDR2 (germline): MNHEY, SMNVEV (reference sequence). Trimming shortened V by 6 bases and J by 3 bases, and 11 bases separated the two germline ends. This CDR3 has 13 amino acids.

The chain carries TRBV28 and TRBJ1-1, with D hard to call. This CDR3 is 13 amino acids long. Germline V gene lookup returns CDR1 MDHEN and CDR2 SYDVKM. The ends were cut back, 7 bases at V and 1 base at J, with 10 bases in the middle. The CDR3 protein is CASTPTENTEAFF. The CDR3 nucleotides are TGTGCCAGCACCCCCACTGAGAACACTGAAGCTTTCTTT. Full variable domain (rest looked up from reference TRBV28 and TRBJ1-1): DVKVTQSSRYLVKRTGEKVFLECVQDMDHENMFWYRQDPGLGLRLIYFSYDVKMKEKGDIPEGYSVSREKKERFSLILESASTNQTSMYLCASTPTENTEAFFGQGTRLTVV.

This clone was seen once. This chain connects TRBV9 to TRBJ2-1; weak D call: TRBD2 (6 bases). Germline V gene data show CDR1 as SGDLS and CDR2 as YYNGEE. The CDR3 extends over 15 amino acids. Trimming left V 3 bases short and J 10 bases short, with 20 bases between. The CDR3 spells CASSAFSGSGVEQFF. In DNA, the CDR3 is TGTGCCAGCAGCGCCTTTAGCGGCTCCGGGGTCGAGCAGTTCTTC.